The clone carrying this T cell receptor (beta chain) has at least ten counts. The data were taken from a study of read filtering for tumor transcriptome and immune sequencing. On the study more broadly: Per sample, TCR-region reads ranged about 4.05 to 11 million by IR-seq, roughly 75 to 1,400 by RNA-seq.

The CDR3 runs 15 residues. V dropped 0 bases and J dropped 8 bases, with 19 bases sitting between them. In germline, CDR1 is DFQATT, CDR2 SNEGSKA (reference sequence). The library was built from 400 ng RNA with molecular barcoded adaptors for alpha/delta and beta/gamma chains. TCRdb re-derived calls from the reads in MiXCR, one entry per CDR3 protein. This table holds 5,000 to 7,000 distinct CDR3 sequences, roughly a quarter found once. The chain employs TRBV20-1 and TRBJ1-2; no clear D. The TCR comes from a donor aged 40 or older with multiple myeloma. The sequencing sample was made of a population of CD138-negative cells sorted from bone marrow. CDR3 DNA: TGCAGTGCTAGAGATACTGTAGGGCTGGGAAGCGGCTACACCTTC. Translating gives CSARDTVGLGSGYTF.